The source of this T cell receptor beta chain is a study of a mutant IDH1 vaccine in newly diagnosed glioma. Looking at the study overall: Sex distribution of treated patients was around 62% male and roughly 38% female; mean age was around 40 years. Study findings and constraints: Across multiple MHC alleles, around 93% of patients had vaccine-induced responses.

As concerns this clone: Its antigen is not known.

The CDR3 consists of 14 residues. CDR1 is GTSNPN, CDR2 SVGIG, per germline (reference sequence). V trimming: 1 base; J trimming: 9 bases; junction bases outside the gene matches: 5. The sample's time point: baseline, week 1 (first vaccination visit). The treatment is: pre-vaccination baseline after standard-of-care therapy. Produced via immunoSEQ multiplex PCR; TCRdb's table is partial and in-frame only. The sample contains about 38,000 clones, 75% to 85% of which appear only once. The sequenced sample was PBMCs, obtained from a glioma patient treated with radiotherapy, temozolomide or both. The chain carries TRBV30 and TRBJ2-1, with TRBD2 matching over 11 bases. The sequence was obtained from a man aged 40-50 years with glioma. Some clones in this sample may be carry-over from other donors' samples. The CDR3 DNA follows: TGTGCCTGGAGTGGTAGCGGGGGGGAGGTTGAGCAGTTCTTC. This sequence encodes CAWSGSGGEVEQFF.